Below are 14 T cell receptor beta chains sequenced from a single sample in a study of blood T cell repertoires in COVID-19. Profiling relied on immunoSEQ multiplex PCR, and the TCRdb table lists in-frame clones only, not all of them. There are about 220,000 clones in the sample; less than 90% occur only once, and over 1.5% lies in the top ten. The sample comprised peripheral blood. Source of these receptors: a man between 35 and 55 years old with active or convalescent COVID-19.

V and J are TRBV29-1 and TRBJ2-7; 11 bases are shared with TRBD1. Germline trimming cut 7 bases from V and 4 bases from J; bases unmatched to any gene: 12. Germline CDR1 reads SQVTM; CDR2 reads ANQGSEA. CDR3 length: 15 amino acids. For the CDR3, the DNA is TGCAGCGCCCGGGCCGGGACAGGGGGACCGTACGAGCAGTACTTC. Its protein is CSARAGTGGPYEQYF.

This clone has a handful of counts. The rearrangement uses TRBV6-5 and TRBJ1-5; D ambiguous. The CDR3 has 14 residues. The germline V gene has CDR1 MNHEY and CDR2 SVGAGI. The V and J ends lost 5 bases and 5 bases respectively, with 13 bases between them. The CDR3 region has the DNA TGTGCCAGCAGTCAGGACGGAGGGTATCAGCCCCAGCATTTT. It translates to CASSQDGGYQPQHF.

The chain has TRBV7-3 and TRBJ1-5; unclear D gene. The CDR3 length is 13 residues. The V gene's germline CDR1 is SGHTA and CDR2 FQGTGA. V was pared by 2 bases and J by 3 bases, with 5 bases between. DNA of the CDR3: TGTGCCAGCAGCTTAGACAACAATCAGCCCCAGCATTTT. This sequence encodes CASSLDNNQPQHF.

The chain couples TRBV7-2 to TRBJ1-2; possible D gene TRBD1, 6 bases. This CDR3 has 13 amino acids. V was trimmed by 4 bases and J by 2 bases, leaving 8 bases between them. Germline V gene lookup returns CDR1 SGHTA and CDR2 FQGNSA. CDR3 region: CASSSGQNYGYTF. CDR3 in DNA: TGTGCCAGCAGCTCCGGACAGAACTATGGCTACACCTTC.

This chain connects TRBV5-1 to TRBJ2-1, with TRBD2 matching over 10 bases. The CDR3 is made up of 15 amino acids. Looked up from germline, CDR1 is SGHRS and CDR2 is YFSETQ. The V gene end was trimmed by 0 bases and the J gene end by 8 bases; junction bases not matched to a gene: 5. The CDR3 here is CASSLASGRADEQFF. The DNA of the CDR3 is TGCGCCAGCAGCTTGGCGAGCGGGAGGGCTGATGAGCAGTTCTTC. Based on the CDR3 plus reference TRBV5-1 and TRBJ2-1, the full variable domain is KAGVTQTPRYLIKTRGQQVTLSCSPISGHRSVSWYQQTPGQGLQFLFEYFSETQRNKGNFPGRFSGRQFSNSRSEMNVSTLELGDSALYLCASSLASGRADEQFFGPGTRLTVL.

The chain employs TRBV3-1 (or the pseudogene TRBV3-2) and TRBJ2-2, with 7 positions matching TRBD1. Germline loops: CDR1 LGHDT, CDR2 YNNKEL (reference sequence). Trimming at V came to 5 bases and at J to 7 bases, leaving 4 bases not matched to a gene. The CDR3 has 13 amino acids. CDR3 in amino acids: CASSYTGVGELFF. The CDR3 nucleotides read TGTGCCAGCAGCTATACAGGGGTCGGGGAGCTGTTTTTT.

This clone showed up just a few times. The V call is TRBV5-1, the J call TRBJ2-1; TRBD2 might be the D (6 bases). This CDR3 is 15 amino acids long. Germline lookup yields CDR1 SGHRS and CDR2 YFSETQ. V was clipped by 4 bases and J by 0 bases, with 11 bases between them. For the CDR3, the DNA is TGCGCCAGCAGCCCGGAGGGAGTCTCCTACAATGAGCAGTTCTTC. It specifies CASSPEGVSYNEQFF.

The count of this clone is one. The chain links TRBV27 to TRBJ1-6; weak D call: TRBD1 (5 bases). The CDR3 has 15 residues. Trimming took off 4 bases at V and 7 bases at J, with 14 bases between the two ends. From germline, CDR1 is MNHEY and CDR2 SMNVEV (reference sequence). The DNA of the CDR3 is TGTGCCAGCAGTTCACAGGTCACTGGCAATTCACCCCTCCACTTT. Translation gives CASSSQVTGNSPLHF.

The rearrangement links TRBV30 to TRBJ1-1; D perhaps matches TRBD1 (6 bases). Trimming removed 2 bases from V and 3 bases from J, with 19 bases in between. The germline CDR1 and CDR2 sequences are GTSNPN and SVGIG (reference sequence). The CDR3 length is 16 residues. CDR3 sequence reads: CAWSRGIGGGDTEAFF. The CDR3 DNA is TGTGCCTGGAGTCGGGGAATAGGGGGAGGGGACACTGAAGCTTTCTTT.

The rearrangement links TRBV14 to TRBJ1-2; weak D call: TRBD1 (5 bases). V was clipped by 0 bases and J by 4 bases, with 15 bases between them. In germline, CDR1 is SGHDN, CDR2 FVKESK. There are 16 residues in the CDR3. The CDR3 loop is CASSQEWGSDSYGYTF. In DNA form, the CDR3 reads TGTGCCAGCAGCCAAGAATGGGGCAGCGACTCCTATGGCTACACCTTC.

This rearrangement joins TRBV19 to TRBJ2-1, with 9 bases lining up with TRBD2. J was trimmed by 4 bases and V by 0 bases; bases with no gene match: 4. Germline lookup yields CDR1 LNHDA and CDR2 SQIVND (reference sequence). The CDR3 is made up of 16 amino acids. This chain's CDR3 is CASSIDLSGGYNEQFF. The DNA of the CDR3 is TGTGCCAGTAGTATAGATCTAAGCGGGGGGTACAATGAGCAGTTCTTC.

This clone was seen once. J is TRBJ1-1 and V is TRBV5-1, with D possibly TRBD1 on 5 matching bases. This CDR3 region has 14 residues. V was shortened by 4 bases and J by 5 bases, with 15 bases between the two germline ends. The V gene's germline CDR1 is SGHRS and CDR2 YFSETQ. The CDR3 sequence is CASSVGAGRTEAFF. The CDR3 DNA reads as TGCGCCAGCAGCGTCGGGGCAGGGAGGACTGAAGCTTTCTTT.

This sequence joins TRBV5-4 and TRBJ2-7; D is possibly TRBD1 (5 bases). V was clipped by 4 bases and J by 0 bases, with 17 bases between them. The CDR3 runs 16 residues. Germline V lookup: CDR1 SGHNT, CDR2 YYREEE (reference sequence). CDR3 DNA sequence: TGTGCCAGCAGCAGAAAGACAGCGCCGAGCTCCTACGAGCAGTACTTC. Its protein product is CASSRKTAPSSYEQYF.

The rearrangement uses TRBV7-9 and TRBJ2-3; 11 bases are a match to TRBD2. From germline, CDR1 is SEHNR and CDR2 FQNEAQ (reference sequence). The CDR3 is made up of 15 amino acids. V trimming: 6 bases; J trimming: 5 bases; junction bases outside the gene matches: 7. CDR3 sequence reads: CASSHSGGARDTQYF. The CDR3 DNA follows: TGTGCCAGCAGTCATAGCGGGGGGGCTAGAGATACGCAGTATTTT. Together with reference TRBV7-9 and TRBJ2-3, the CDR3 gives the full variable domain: DTGVSQNPRHKITKRGQNVTFRCDPISEHNRLYWYRQTLGQGPEFLTYFQNEAQLEKSRLLSDRFSAERPKGSFSTLEIQRTEQGDSAMYLCASSHSGGARDTQYFGPGTRLTVL.